This section outlines one T cell receptor (beta chain) sequence together with its context. This sample was included in a study of cytomegalovirus exposure and HLA in healthy donors. This CDR3 is 18 amino acids long. The germline V gene has CDR1 LGHNA and CDR2 YSLEER. The trim removed 3 bases at V and 0 bases at J, leaving 11 bases unmatched. In nominal health when sampled, donors likely had unrecorded immune exposures nonetheless. Primers included in the PCR were 60 Vbeta and 13 Jbeta primers. Sequenced by immunoSEQ multiplex PCR; TCRdb stores in-frame clones only, minus some. This sample's table reports more than 55,000 clones.

The sequencing sample was made of PBMCs. V and J are TRBV4-3 and TRBJ1-3; 7 bases are shared with TRBD1. The receptor was isolated from a woman aged 40 to 50 in good health and CMV-seropositive. The CDR3 DNA follows: TGCGCCAGCAGCCACCAGGGGGACACTTTATTCTCTGGAAACACCATATATTTT. Its translation: CASSHQGDTLFSGNTIYF.